The 27 T cell receptor beta chains below all came from one sample that was sequenced in a study of T cells after yellow fever vaccination (dated by TCRdb to the late 2010s). Taken with the paper, the label for treatment or condition translates to: live attenuated yellow fever vaccine strain. The protocol used for the library was 5' RACE. The sample was run on an Illumina HiSeq 2500. Starting from the raw public reads, TCRdb applied fastp trimming at Q25, assembled clones with MiXCR and retained in-frame beta chains. For every CDR3 protein sequence, its rows merge into one entry that carries the most common genes and DNA. The sample yields some 120,000 distinct CDR3 sequences; 6.5% to 9% were counted once. Less than 30% of the sample rests with the top ten. The sequencing here drew on CD8+ T cells sorted from PBMCs, taken 45 days after the yellow fever booster vaccination. These receptors came from a man aged 25-45 years who received the YFV17D yellow fever vaccine.

This clonotype was detected ten times or more. The CDR3 spells CASSQGVARAGAQPQHF. The CDR3 coding sequence is TGTGCCAGCAGCCAAGGGGTCGCTAGGGCAGGTGCTCAGCCCCAGCATTTT. The J gene is TRBJ1-5, the V gene TRBV4-2; the D is unclear. Looked up from germline, CDR1 is LGHNA and CDR2 is YNFKEQ. The CDR3 has 17 residues. Trimming left V 1 base short and J 6 bases short, with 19 bases between.

This clonotype has at least ten counts. The chain links TRBV19 to TRBJ1-5, with D maybe TRBD1 (5 bases). V shed 3 bases and J shed 1 base, with 10 bases lying between them. Per germline, CDR1 LNHDA and CDR2 SQIVND (reference sequence). The CDR3 length is 15 residues. The CDR3 region is CASSIRARSNQPQHF. The CDR3 coding sequence is TGTGCCAGTAGTATCAGGGCGCGAAGCAATCAGCCCCAGCATTTT. The complete variable domain, with remaining parts taken from reference TRBV19 and TRBJ1-5, reads DGGITQSPKYLFRKEGQNVTLSCEQNLNHDAMYWYRQDPGQGLRLIYYSQIVNDFQKGDIAEGYSVSREKKESFPLTVTSAQKNPTAFYLCASSIRARSNQPQHFGDGTRLSIL.

This clonotype was counted many times. This rearrangement joins TRBV4-2 to TRBJ2-7; no definite D call. CDR1 and CDR2 (germline): LGHNA, YNFKEQ. V was shortened by 0 bases and J by 2 bases, with 8 bases between the two germline ends. The CDR3 runs 14 residues. The CDR3 DNA is TGTGCCAGCAGCCAAGAATGGGGTACCTACGAGCAGTACTTC. It yields the protein CASSQEWGTYEQYF.

This clonotype appeared many times. The chain recombines TRBV12-3 or TRBV12-4 with TRBJ2-3; TRBD1 aligns across 9 bases. V lost 3 bases to trimming and J lost 13 bases; unmatched junction nucleotides: 2. The CDR3 sequence is 11 residues long. CDR3 loop: CASSLGQGKYF. The DNA of the CDR3 is TGTGCCAGCAGTTTGGGACAGGGAAAGTATTTT.

At least ten counts were recorded for this clonotype. The chain is built from TRBV10-3 and TRBJ1-2, with D uncertain. The length of the CDR3 is 15 residues. Germline V CDR1 and CDR2: ENHRY, SYGVKD. The V gene lost 3 bases and the J gene lost 2 bases, with 13 bases spanning the gap. This chain's CDR3 is CAISEFKGLNYGYTF. The DNA of the CDR3 is TGTGCCATCAGTGAATTCAAGGGCTTGAACTATGGCTACACCTTC.

This clonotype was recorded at least ten times. J is TRBJ2-1 and V is TRBV4-1; 14 nucleotides agree with TRBD2. Germline V CDR1 and CDR2: MGHRA, YSYEKL. The V segment lost 0 bases and the J segment 10 bases; nucleotides outside the gene matches: 17. The CDR3 totals 20 residues. The CDR3 here is CASSQDAPGHGTSGSREQFF. The DNA of the CDR3 is TGCGCCAGCAGCCAAGACGCCCCGGGGCACGGGACTAGCGGGAGTAGAGAGCAGTTCTTC.

This clonotype showed up many times. The V and J genes are TRBV11-3 and TRBJ2-1; D tentatively fits TRBD1 or TRBD2 (5 bases each). Germline loops: CDR1 SGHNT, CDR2 YENEEA. The CDR3 is made up of 18 amino acids. V gave up 1 base and J gave up 1 base, with 17 bases separating them. The CDR3 nucleotides read TGTGCCAGCAGCTTAGGGGGCCTTGGCGGAGGTTCCTACAATGAGCAGTTCTTC. It is translated as CASSLGGLGGGSYNEQFF.

This clonotype is categorized as medium-sized. The J gene is TRBJ2-7, the V gene TRBV3-1; D is ambiguous. V was cut by 1 base and J by 4 bases, with 8 bases left in between. This CDR3 comprises 13 residues. Germline lookup yields CDR1 LGHDT and CDR2 YNNKEL (reference sequence). In DNA, the CDR3 is TGTGCCAGCAGCCAAGGACTGATTTACGAGCAGTACTTC. It is translated as CASSQGLIYEQYF.

This clonotype was counted many times. The gene calls are TRBV20-1 and TRBJ2-3, with a tentative D call TRBD2 (7 bases). Germline lookup yields CDR1 DFQATT and CDR2 SNEGSKA (reference sequence). The V end was cut by 6 bases, the J end by 6 bases, with 19 bases between. This CDR3 region has 14 residues. Here the CDR3 reads CSAPEGGPGDTQYF. In DNA form, the CDR3 reads TGCAGTGCACCCGAGGGGGGGCCCGGGGATACGCAGTATTTT.

This clonotype was picked up many times. The chain is built from TRBV20-1 and TRBJ2-1; weak D call: TRBD2 (6 bases). The germline V gene has CDR1 DFQATT and CDR2 SNEGSKA (reference sequence). V gave up 0 bases and J gave up 8 bases, with 8 bases separating them. This CDR3 is 12 amino acids long. The CDR3 spells CSARDWGDEQFF. DNA for the CDR3: TGCAGTGCTAGAGATTGGGGGGATGAGCAGTTCTTC.

The V call is TRBV7-8, the J call TRBJ1-2, with D possibly matching TRBD1 (6 bases). Trimming took off 1 base at V and 5 bases at J, with 20 bases between the two ends. CDR1 is SGHVS, CDR2 FQNEAQ, per germline. The CDR3 is 17 amino acids. This CDR3 reads CASSLESTGATQYGYTF. The CDR3 DNA follows: TGTGCCAGCAGCTTAGAGTCGACGGGGGCTACTCAATATGGCTACACCTTC.

There are many counts of this clonotype. The rearrangement uses TRBV6-5 and TRBJ2-7; 12 bases align to TRBD1. The length of the CDR3 is 18 residues. V shed 0 bases and J 2 bases; nucleotides not matched to a gene: 8. Per the germline V gene, CDR1 is MNHEY and CDR2 is SVGAGI. The CDR3 DNA reads as TGTGCCAGCAGTTACTCCAAGGGGACAGGGGGCAATGCCTACGAGCAGTACTTC. Translation gives CASSYSKGTGGNAYEQYF.

This clonotype has a count of ten or more. The chain joins TRBV28 to TRBJ2-5; tentatively, D is TRBD2 (6 bases). Germline CDR1 is MDHEN and CDR2 is SYDVKM. The CDR3 runs to 14 residues. Trimming pared 6 bases from V and 5 bases from J, leaving 16 bases between. For the CDR3, the DNA is TGTGCCAGCAGCCCCGGGACTGGGCATGAGACCCAGTACTTC. It encodes CASSPGTGHETQYF.

This clonotype appeared many times. This chain links TRBV6-5 with TRBJ1-1, with D maybe TRBD1 (5 bases). Germline CDR1 and CDR2: MNHEY and SVGAGI. This CDR3 is 15 amino acids long. V lost 5 bases to trimming and J lost 0 bases, with 13 bases between them. The CDR3 loop is CASSLEAGLNTEAFF. The CDR3 coding sequence is TGTGCCAGCAGTCTTGAGGCAGGGTTGAACACTGAAGCTTTCTTT.

This clonotype was recorded at least ten times. The chain is built from TRBV20-1 and TRBJ1-4, with 8 bases identical to TRBD1. CDR1 and CDR2 from the germline V gene are DFQATT and SNEGSKA (reference sequence). The junction had 6 bases not matched to a gene; V was cut back by 0 bases and J by 0 bases. The CDR3 has 17 residues. In nucleotides, the CDR3 is TGCAGTGCTAGAGAGGACAGGGAACTTGCAACTAATGAAAAACTGTTTTTT. Amino acid sequence: CSAREDRELATNEKLFF.

The gene calls are TRBV27 and TRBJ2-3, with D hard to call. The germline gives CDR1 MNHEY, CDR2 SMNVEV (reference sequence). CDR3 length equals 14 residues. Trimming left V 2 bases short and J 4 bases short, with 10 bases between. CDR3 bases: TGTGCCAGCAGTTTAACGTCCGCGGCAGATACGCAGTATTTT. This encodes CASSLTSAADTQYF.

This clonotype showed up many times. The chain joins TRBV12-3 or TRBV12-4 to TRBJ2-1; D is perhaps TRBD1 (6 bases). V shed 3 bases and J shed 3 bases, with 9 bases lying between them. CDR3 length: 14 residues. CDR3: CASSFVTGYNEQFF. Here the CDR3 DNA reads TGTGCCAGCAGTTTTGTGACAGGCTACAATGAGCAGTTCTTC.

This clonotype was counted many times. This chain uses TRBV27 with TRBJ2-3, with TRBD2 as a possible D gene (6 bases). Trimming left V 11 bases short and J 1 base short, with 19 bases between. In germline, CDR1 is MNHEY, CDR2 SMNVEV (reference sequence). The CDR3 is 15 amino acids. CDR3 bases: TGTGCCGCAGGGTTCGCCGGGAGCCGCACAGATACGCAGTATTTT. Protein sequence: CAAGFAGSRTDTQYF.

V and J are TRBV25-1 and TRBJ2-7; D remains unclear. Germline V gene data show CDR1 as MGHDK and CDR2 as SYGVNS. Trimming removed 4 bases at V and 2 bases at J, with 6 bases between. CDR3 length: 12 amino acids. The CDR3 DNA is TGTGCCAGCAGTGCTAGAGCCTACGAGCAGTACTTC. Translating gives CASSARAYEQYF.

This clonotype occurred a few times. The chain is built from TRBV4-3 and TRBJ1-2, with unresolved D. This CDR3 is 17 amino acids long. Trimming pared 1 base from V and 0 bases from J, leaving 15 bases between. CDR1 is LGHNA and CDR2 is YSLEER in the germline V gene. The CDR3 here is CASSQVAVVEANYGYTF. CDR3 bases: TGCGCCAGCAGCCAAGTAGCTGTTGTTGAAGCTAACTATGGCTACACCTTC.

This clonotype was seen repeatedly, ten times or more. The chain uses TRBV20-1 and TRBJ2-1, with 14 bases matching TRBD2. The CDR3 contains 13 residues. V shed 6 bases and J 8 bases; nucleotides not matched to a gene: 3. In germline, CDR1 is DFQATT, CDR2 SNEGSKA (reference sequence). For the CDR3, the DNA is TGCAGTGCCAGACTAGCGGGAGGGGATGAGCAGTTCTTC. This gives the protein CSARLAGGDEQFF.

This clonotype was seen repeatedly, ten times or more. The chain combines TRBV6-5 with TRBJ2-2, with a tentative D call TRBD2 (5 bases). The germline CDR1 and CDR2 sequences are MNHEY and SVGAGI. With 2 bases removed from V and 6 bases from J, the gap between germline ends came to 13 bases. This CDR3 is 15 amino acids long. CDR3 bases: TGTGCCAGCAGTTACAAGAGACAACTAGCCGGGGAGCTGTTTTTT. Translated, it gives CASSYKRQLAGELFF.

This clonotype came up many times. The chain has TRBV7-3 and TRBJ2-3; D gene uncertain. The CDR3 has 19 residues. V lost 2 bases, J lost 1 base, and 22 bases lay in between. Per germline, CDR1 SGHTA and CDR2 FQGTGA. The CDR3 nucleotides are TGTGCCAGCAGCTTATACGTGGGAAAATTACCTTTCGGCACAGATACGCAGTATTTT. Protein product: CASSLYVGKLPFGTDTQYF.

This clonotype was detected ten times or more. The chain recombines TRBV12-3 or TRBV12-4 with TRBJ2-1, with 10 bases fitting TRBD2. The CDR3 consists of 17 residues. The V segment lost 4 bases and the J segment 2 bases; nucleotides outside the gene matches: 8. The CDR3 here is CASSYPLAGNPYNEQFF. CDR3 DNA sequence: TGTGCCAGCAGTTACCCACTAGCGGGGAATCCCTACAATGAGCAGTTCTTC.

On this clonotype: A much bigger clone sits one base away, suggesting this may be a read error. V is TRBV7-6 and J is TRBJ2-3; tentative D call: TRBD1 (5 bases). V was pared by 0 bases and J by 2 bases, with 12 bases between. This CDR3 has 16 amino acids. Per germline, CDR1 SGHVS and CDR2 FNYEAQ. As DNA, the CDR3 is TGTGCCAGCAGCTTAGCAGGGTCAGGGTACACAGATACGCAGTATTTT. It codes for CASSLAGSGYTDTQYF.

There are a few counts of this clonotype. The CDR3 nucleotides read TGCGCCAGCAGCTTGGGATCTGTGGGACTTCCAGCAGATACGCAGTATTTT. Translation: CASSLGSVGLPADTQYF. J is TRBJ2-3 and V is TRBV5-1; the D gene is possibly TRBD2 (6 bases). This CDR3 has 17 residues. Germline loops: CDR1 SGHRS, CDR2 YFSETQ. V lost 0 bases and J 4 bases, leaving 18 bases between the germline ends.

This clonotype was seen at least ten times. The chain employs TRBV6-5 and TRBJ2-5, with 10 bases matching TRBD2. Germline loops: CDR1 MNHEY, CDR2 SVGAGI. The CDR3 covers 16 residues. The V and J ends lost 2 bases and 4 bases, in that order; junction bases with no gene match: 7. CDR3 DNA sequence: TGTGCCAGCAGTTACGGGCTAGCGGGAGCGGGAGAGACCCAGTACTTC. Translated, it gives CASSYGLAGAGETQYF.